The TCR beta chain under discussion was sequenced for a study of T cells in Graves' hyperthyroidism and ophthalmopathy. Study results and caveats: Most clonotypes expanded in thyroid above 0.001 were likewise present in blood. A model of 13 V-J pairs discriminated ophthalmopathy from stable hyperthyroidism. The model identified upcoming ophthalmopathy a median approximately six months ahead of onset.

Each diagnosis was grounded in clinical symptoms, serum thyroxine and TRAb, thyroid ultrasound, and orbital computed tomography. It was RNA transcripts that yielded the amplified TCR beta CDR3 regions. Carried out on the TCR CDR3, a first-round RT-PCR used the HTBI primer set. MiXCR, applied by TCRdb to the multiplex PCR reads, yields one record per CDR3 protein. The sample yields 600,000 to 700,000 distinct CDR3 sequences, 45% seen once. On this clonotype: The antigen remains unidentified.

Germline lookup yields CDR1 DFQATT and CDR2 SNEGSKA (reference sequence). This CDR3 contains 14 residues. V lost 0 bases, J lost 6 bases, and 12 bases lay in between. The source material was peripheral blood or thyroid tissue (not recorded which). The chain uses TRBV20-1 and TRBJ1-5; D unresolved. The TCR comes from an adult man with Graves' disease, either hyperthyroidism or ophthalmopathy (not recorded which). CDR3 loop: CSARDRWGSQPQHF. Written as DNA, the CDR3 is TGCAGTGCTAGAGATCGGTGGGGATCTCAGCCCCAGCATTTT.